The entry that follows covers one T cell receptor (beta chain) sequence. The target antigen is unknown. The CDR3 contains 15 residues. From germline, CDR1 is SGHRS and CDR2 YFSETQ. The V and J ends lost 4 bases and 2 bases respectively, with 15 bases between them. The data were taken from a study of T-cell reconstitution after alpha-beta-depleted transplantation in children. Study outcomes and limitations: By one year post-transplant, T-cell counts and diversity largely arose from T cells that were newly produced.

TCRbeta library preparation incorporated unique molecular identifiers. MiXCR, run by TCRdb on the PCR reads, gives a single entry per CDR3 protein. The sample yields some 830,000 distinct CDR3 sequences, 16% seen once. Material: PBMCs, mostly from graft donor cells, obtained 360 days after TCRalphabeta/CD19-depleted stem cell transplant. The receptor's source is a male patient younger than 18 who had a stem cell transplant for acute lymphoblastic leukemia, so the T cells may come from the graft donor. This chain uses TRBV5-1 with TRBJ1-2, with D perhaps TRBD1 (5 bases). The DNA for the CDR3 is TGCGCCAGCAGCCGCACGGGGACCAAGAACTATGGCTACACCTTC. Encoded protein: CASSRTGTKNYGYTF.